This TCR beta chain was sequenced during a study of blood T cell repertoires in COVID-19. Across the study: The samples span acute and convalescent COVID-19 from the United States, Italy and Spain. The analysed material was cDNA or gDNA that came from T cells, B-cell-depleted T cells, or PBMCs.

Authors' methods: Nucleated cell counts were estimated from reference gene primer amplification. Repertoires were generated with immunoSEQ multiplex PCR, while TCRdb's copy carries only in-frame clones and drops some. The V and J calls and clone size are taken from that table; D and trimming were inferred from the DNA. This table has approximately 40,000 clones, 87% appearing once. Followed longitudinally, the Seattle patients had been enrolled during active infection. There are a few counts of this clone. The receptor's source is a man in his 60s with COVID-19, enrolled during active disease. The sequencing input was peripheral blood.

The CDR3 sequence is CASNRGNQETQYF. The CDR3 DNA sequence: TGTGCCAGCAACAGGGGAAACCAAGAGACCCAGTACTTC. This rearrangement joins TRBV7-2 to TRBJ2-5, with 7 bases aligning to TRBD1. The CDR3 consists of 13 residues. Per germline, CDR1 SGHTA and CDR2 FQGNSA. The J segment lost 0 bases and the V segment lost 7 bases, leaving 2 bases of the junction unmatched.